The clone carrying this T cell receptor (beta chain) has ten or more counts. CDR1 is SGHTA, CDR2 FQGNSA, per germline. Trimming stripped 6 bases from V and 3 bases from J, with 12 bases between. The CDR3 has 13 amino acids. The source of the sample is a study of read filtering for tumor transcriptome and immune sequencing. This library used roughly 370 ng RNA and molecular barcoded adaptors spanning alpha/delta and beta/gamma chains. TCRdb analysed the reads with MiXCR anew, one entry per CDR3 protein. This sample has 30,000 to 50,000 distinct CDR3 sequences, with around 11% found just once. This rearrangement joins TRBV7-2 to TRBJ2-7, with no clear D. The clonotype comes from a donor over 35 with multiple myeloma. Sequencing was done on a sample of a population of CD138-negative cells sorted from bone marrow. This CDR3 is CASSTAGYYEQYF. CDR3 nucleotides: TGTGCCAGCAGTACGGCCGGATACTACGAGCAGTACTTC. The whole variable domain, filled in from reference TRBV7-2 and TRBJ2-7, reads GAGVSQSPSNKVTEKGKDVELRCDPISGHTALYWYRQSLGQGLEFLIYFQGNSAPDKSGLPSDRFSAERTGGSVSTLTIQRTQQEDSAVYLCASSTAGYYEQYFGPGTRLTVT.